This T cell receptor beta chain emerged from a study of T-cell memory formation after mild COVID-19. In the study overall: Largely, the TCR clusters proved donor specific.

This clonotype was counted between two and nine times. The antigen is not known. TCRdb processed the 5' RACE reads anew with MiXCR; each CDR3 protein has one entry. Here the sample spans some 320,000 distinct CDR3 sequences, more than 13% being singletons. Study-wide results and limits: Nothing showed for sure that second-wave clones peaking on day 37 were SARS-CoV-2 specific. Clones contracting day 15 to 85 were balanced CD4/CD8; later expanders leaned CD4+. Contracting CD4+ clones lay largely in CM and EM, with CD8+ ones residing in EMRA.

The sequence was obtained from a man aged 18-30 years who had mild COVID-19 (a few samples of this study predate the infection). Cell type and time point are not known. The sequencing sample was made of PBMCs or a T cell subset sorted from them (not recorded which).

CDR3 bases: TGTGCCAGCCGGGACGACACCCAGGCCCAGTACTTC. Protein: CASRDDTQAQYF. The rearrangement links TRBV7-9 to TRBJ2-5; D could derive from TRBD1 or TRBD2 (5 bases each). Germline V lookup: CDR1 SEHNR, CDR2 FQNEAQ (reference sequence). Trimming pared 8 bases from V and 9 bases from J, leaving 16 bases between. This CDR3 is 12 amino acids long.